Below are 13 T cell receptor beta chains sequenced from a single sample in a study of beta chain features in type 1 diabetes. Whole-study results and caveats: Across all four CD4+ subsets, people with type 1 diabetes showed modestly shorter TCRB CDR3s.

No antigen has been identified for these receptors. The sequenced template was cDNA made from the entire isolated RNA. TCRdb's copy holds only in-frame clones and misses some; the assay was immunoSEQ multiplex PCR. Here the sample spans about 700,000 clones, 13% being singletons. The specimen sequenced was naive CD4+ T cells from blood. The receptors here all came from a young man with type 1 diabetes.

The chain joins TRBV7-2 to TRBJ1-2, with 7 bases that match TRBD1. Germline CDR1 and CDR2: SGHTA and FQGNSA. The V and J ends lost 3 bases and 7 bases, in that order; junction bases with no gene match: 11. This CDR3 region has 15 residues. DNA for the CDR3: TGTGCCAGCAGCTTGGACAGGCTCCTTGGTGGTGGCTACACCTTC. Protein product: CASSLDRLLGGGYTF.

The rearrangement uses TRBV28 and TRBJ1-1, with D perhaps TRBD1 (6 bases). There are 15 residues in the CDR3. Per germline, CDR1 MDHEN and CDR2 SYDVKM. V lost 6 bases to trimming and J lost 1 base, with 15 bases between them. CDR3 protein: CASSLGQWSNTEAFF. As DNA, the CDR3 is TGTGCCAGCAGCCTCGGACAGTGGTCGAACACTGAAGCTTTCTTT.

This clone was counted a few times. The chain carries TRBV7-9 and TRBJ1-1, with no clear D. CDR1 is SEHNR, CDR2 FQNEAQ, per germline (reference sequence). The CDR3 sequence is 13 residues long. Trimming took off 5 bases at V and 8 bases at J, with 15 bases between the two ends. CDR3 residues: CASSATLRPEAFF. The CDR3 DNA sequence: TGTGCCAGCAGCGCTACCCTGAGGCCAGAAGCTTTCTTT.

This clone was seen a handful of times. This rearrangement joins TRBV30 to TRBJ2-3, with a tentative D call TRBD1 (6 bases). V shed 4 bases and J shed 1 base, with 12 bases lying between them. Germline assignment: CDR1 GTSNPN and CDR2 SVGIG (reference sequence). The CDR3 consists of 14 residues. The CDR3 bases are TGTGCCTGGACCTTCAGGACAGGCACAGATACGCAGTATTTT. Protein: CAWTFRTGTDTQYF.

The chain uses TRBV2 and TRBJ2-5; no definite D call. There are 12 residues in the CDR3. Trimming pared 7 bases from V and 2 bases from J, leaving 8 bases between. The V gene's germline CDR1 is SNHLY and CDR2 FYNNEI. This CDR3 reads CASIQLQETQYF. CDR3 nucleotide sequence: TGTGCCAGCATACAGTTACAAGAGACCCAGTACTTC.

The rearrangement links TRBV7-2 to TRBJ1-5, with D possibly being TRBD1 (6 bases). CDR3 length: 15 residues. V was cut by 5 bases and J by 0 bases, with 11 bases left in between. Germline CDR1 reads SGHTA; CDR2 reads FQGNSA. The CDR3 coding sequence is TGTGCCAGCAGCCTAACAGGGAGTAGCAATCAGCCCCAGCATTTT. The encoded protein is CASSLTGSSNQPQHF.

As concerns this clone: Mismatch with germline at one junction end may stem from a read error. This CDR3 is also generated by other DNA sequences in the sample. V and J are TRBV7-7 and TRBJ2-2; TRBD2 is a possible D gene (6 bases). The germline V gene encodes CDR1 SSHAT and CDR2 FNYEAQ (reference sequence). The CDR3 contains 14 residues. The CDR3 DNA reads TGTGCTAGCAGCCCGGGACTTAACACCGGGGAGCTGTTTTTT. Translating it yields CASSPGLNTGELFF.

V usage is TRBV25-1 and J usage is TRBJ1-3; D gene uncertain. The CDR3 contains 12 residues. Germline assignment: CDR1 MGHDK and CDR2 SYGVNS. V lost 8 bases, J lost 3 bases, and 8 bases lay in between. CDR3 amino acids: CASGENGNTIYF. The CDR3 bases are TGTGCCAGCGGCGAAAATGGAAACACCATATATTTT. Based on the CDR3 plus reference TRBV25-1 and TRBJ1-3, the full variable domain is EADIYQTPRYLVIGTGKKITLECSQTMGHDKMYWYQQDPGMELHLIHYSYGVNSTEKGDLSSESTVSRIRTEHFPLTLESARPSHTSQYLCASGENGNTIYFGEGSWLTVV.

This clone was seen a few times. The chain has TRBV9 and TRBJ1-6, with D hard to call. V lost 2 bases, J lost 7 bases, and 13 bases lay in between. CDR1 SGDLS and CDR2 YYNGEE come from the germline V gene. There are 15 residues in the CDR3. The CDR3 is CASSVSTVPNSPLHF. In DNA form, the CDR3 reads TGTGCCAGCAGCGTTTCCACAGTTCCCAATTCACCCCTCCACTTT.

The rearrangement uses TRBV30 and TRBJ1-2, with D tentatively TRBD1 (5 bases). From germline, CDR1 is GTSNPN and CDR2 SVGIG (reference sequence). The germline V and J ends were trimmed by 5 bases and 3 bases, with 19 bases remaining between them. The CDR3 is made up of 15 amino acids. CDR3 nucleotide sequence: TGTGCCTGGTCCGCTCTGGGGGAGGAGGACTATGGCTACACCTTC. It specifies CAWSALGEEDYGYTF.

This clone was seen a handful of times. The DNA for the CDR3 is TGTGCCAGCGAACCGGGATCCGCCGTCTACGAGCAGTACTTC. Residues: CASEPGSAVYEQYF. The rearrangement links TRBV6-5 to TRBJ2-7; perhaps TRBD2 as D (5 bases). The CDR3 spans 14 residues. Deletions cut 8 bases from V and 3 bases from J, with 17 bases between. Germline values: CDR1 MNHEY, CDR2 SVGAGI.

This clone was detected a few times. V is TRBV4-2 and J is TRBJ2-6; D unresolved. This CDR3 region has 14 residues. Germline V lookup: CDR1 LGHNA, CDR2 YNFKEQ. V was pared by 0 bases and J by 1 base, with 1 base between. The CDR3 reads CASSQDSGANVLTF. For the CDR3, the DNA is TGTGCCAGCAGCCAAGATTCTGGGGCCAACGTCCTGACTTTC.

J is TRBJ2-6 and V is TRBV2, with D tentatively TRBD1 (6 bases). Germline assignment: CDR1 SNHLY and CDR2 FYNNEI. Trimming cost V 7 bases and J 0 bases, with 7 bases left between them. This CDR3 has 14 residues. CDR3 in DNA: TGTGCCAGCACAGGGGTCTCTGGGGCCAACGTCCTGACTTTC. Its protein product is CASTGVSGANVLTF.